This T cell receptor (beta chain) was sequenced in a study of blood T cell repertoires in COVID-19. TCRdb's copy holds only in-frame clones and misses some; the assay was immunoSEQ multiplex PCR. The table lists 180,000 or so clones, about four fifths of them singletons. The CDR3 length is 17 residues. The chain employs TRBV21-1 and TRBJ1-5; the listed D gene, TRBD1, was not tested against the DNA. TRBV21-1 is noted as a pseudogene. The source of this sequence is a man aged 50 or older who had recovered from COVID-19. The sequenced material came from PBMCs or T cells enriched from blood (not recorded which). The CDR3 DNA reads as TGTGCCAGCCCTCTAAAAGGGGGGACAGATAGCAATCAGCCCCAGCATTTT. Translation: CASPLKGGTDSNQPQHF.